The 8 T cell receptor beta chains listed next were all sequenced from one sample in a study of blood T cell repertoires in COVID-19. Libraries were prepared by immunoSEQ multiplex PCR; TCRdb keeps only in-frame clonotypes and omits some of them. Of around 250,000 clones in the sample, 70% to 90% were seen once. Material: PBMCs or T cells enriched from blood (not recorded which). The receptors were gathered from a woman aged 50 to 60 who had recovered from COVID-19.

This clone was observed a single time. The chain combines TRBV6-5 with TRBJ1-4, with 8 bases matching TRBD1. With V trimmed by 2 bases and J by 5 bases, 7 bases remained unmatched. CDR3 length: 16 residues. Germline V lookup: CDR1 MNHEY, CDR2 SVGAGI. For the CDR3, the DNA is TGTGCCAGCAGTTACCTCCCCGGGACAGGCAATGAAAAACTGTTTTTT. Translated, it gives CASSYLPGTGNEKLFF.

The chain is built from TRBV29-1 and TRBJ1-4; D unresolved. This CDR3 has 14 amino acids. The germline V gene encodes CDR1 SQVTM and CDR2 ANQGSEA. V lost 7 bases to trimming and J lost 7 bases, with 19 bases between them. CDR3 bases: TGCAGCGCGCGAGGGTCAGTCTCGGGTGAAAAACTGTTTTTT. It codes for CSARGSVSGEKLFF.

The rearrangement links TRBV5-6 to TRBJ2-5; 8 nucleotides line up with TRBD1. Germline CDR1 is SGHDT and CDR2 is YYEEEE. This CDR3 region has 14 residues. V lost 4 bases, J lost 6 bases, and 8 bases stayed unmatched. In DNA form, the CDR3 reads TGTGCCAGCAGCCGTACAGGGGGTCGGCAGACCCAGTACTTC. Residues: CASSRTGGRQTQYF.

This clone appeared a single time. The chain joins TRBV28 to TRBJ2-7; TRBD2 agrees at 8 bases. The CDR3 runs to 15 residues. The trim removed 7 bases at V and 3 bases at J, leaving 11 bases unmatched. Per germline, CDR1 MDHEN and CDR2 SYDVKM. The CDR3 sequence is CASNPSGSRRYEQYF. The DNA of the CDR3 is TGTGCCAGCAACCCAAGCGGGAGTCGTCGCTACGAGCAGTACTTC.

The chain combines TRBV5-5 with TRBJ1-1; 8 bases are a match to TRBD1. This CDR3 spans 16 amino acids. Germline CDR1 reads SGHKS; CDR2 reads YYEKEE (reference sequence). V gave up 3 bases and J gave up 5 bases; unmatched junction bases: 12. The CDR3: CASSWGPDRVGTEAFF. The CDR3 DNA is TGTGCCAGCAGCTGGGGGCCGGACAGGGTGGGAACTGAAGCTTTCTTT.

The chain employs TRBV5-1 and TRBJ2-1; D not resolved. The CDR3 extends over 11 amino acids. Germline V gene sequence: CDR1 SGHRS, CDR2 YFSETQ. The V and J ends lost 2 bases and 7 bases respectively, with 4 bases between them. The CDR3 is CASSFYNEQFF. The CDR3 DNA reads TGCGCCAGCAGCTTCTATAATGAGCAGTTCTTC.

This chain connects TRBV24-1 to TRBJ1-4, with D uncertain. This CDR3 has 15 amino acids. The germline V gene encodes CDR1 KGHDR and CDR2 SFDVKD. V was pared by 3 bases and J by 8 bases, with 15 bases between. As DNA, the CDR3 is TGTGCCACCAGTGATCCAAGTGACTCGGGGGAAAAACTGTTTTTT. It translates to CATSDPSDSGEKLFF.

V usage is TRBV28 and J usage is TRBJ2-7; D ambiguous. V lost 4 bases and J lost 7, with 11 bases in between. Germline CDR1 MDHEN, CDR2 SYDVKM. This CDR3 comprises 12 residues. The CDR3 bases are TGTGCCAGCAGTTCCGGCCCTAGAGAGCAGTACTTC. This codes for CASSSGPREQYF. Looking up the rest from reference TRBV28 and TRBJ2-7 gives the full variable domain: DVKVTQSSRYLVKRTGEKVFLECVQDMDHENMFWYRQDPGLGLRLIYFSYDVKMKEKGDIPEGYSVSREKKERFSLILESASTNQTSMYLCASSSGPREQYFGPGTRLTVT.